This T cell receptor beta chain was recovered during a study of immune characterization of retroperitoneal liposarcoma (dated 2019 in TCRdb). There are many counts of this clonotype. Its antigen has not been determined. Since a much larger clone is just one base distant, this may be a read error. Library preparation used PCR. TCRdb lists the instrument as NextSeq 500. Clones were called with MiXCR by TCRdb after fastp trimmed the public reads at Q25, and only in-frame beta chains were retained. Under each unique CDR3 protein, matching rows form one entry showing the most common genes and DNA. The sample contains 6,600 or so distinct CDR3 sequences, about 29% of them found a single time. Of the sample, roughly a quarter is held by the ten largest clones. Between the V and J ends, shortened by 6 bases and 10 bases respectively, the junction contains 22 bases. CDR1 and CDR2, looked up from the germline V gene, are MNHNS and SASEGT. The CDR3 measures 15 amino acids from cysteine to phenylalanine. Of all the DNA, just the CDR3 is kept, 45 bases in frame from base 1.

In this chain, TRBV6-1 is recombined with TRBJ2-1; a weak D assignment points to TRBD1 (6 bases agree). This sequence originates from a female donor with retroperitoneal liposarcoma. What was sequenced was tumor tissue. The CDR3 loop reads CASSTKGDAAYEQFF. Read as DNA, the sequence is TGTGCCAGCAGCACCAAGGGGGACGCAGCCTACGAGCAGTTCTTC.